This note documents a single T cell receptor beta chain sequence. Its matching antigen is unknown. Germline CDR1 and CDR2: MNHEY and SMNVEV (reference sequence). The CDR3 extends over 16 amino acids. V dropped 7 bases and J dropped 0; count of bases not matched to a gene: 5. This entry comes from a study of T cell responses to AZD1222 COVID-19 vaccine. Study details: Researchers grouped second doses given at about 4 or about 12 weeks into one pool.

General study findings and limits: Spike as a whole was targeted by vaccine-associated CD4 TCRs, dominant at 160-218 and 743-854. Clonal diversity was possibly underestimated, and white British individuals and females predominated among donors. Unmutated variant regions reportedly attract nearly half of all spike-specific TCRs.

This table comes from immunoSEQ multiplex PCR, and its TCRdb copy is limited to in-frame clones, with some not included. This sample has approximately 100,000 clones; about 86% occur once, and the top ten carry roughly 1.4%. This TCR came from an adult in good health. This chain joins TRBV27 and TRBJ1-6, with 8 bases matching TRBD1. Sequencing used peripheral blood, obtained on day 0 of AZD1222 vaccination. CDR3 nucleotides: TGTGCCAGCACTAGGACAGGGAGCTCCTATAATTCACCCCTCCACTTT. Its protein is CASTRTGSSYNSPLHF.